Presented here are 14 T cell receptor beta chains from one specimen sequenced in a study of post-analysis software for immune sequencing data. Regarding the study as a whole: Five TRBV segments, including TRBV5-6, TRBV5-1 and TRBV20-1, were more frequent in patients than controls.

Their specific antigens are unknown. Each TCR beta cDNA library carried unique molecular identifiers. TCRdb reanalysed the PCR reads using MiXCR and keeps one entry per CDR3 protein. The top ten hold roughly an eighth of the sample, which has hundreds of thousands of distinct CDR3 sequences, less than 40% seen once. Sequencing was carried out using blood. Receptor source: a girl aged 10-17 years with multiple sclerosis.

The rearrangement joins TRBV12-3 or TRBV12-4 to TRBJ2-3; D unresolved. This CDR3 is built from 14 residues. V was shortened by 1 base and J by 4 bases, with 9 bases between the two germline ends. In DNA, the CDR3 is TGTGCCAGCAGTTTAGTTCTGGGATCAGATACGCAGTATTTT. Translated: CASSLVLGSDTQYF.

CDR3 loop: CSVEASGSYEQYF. The CDR3 DNA follows: TGCAGCGTTGAGGCTAGCGGCTCCTACGAGCAGTACTTC. The V and J genes are TRBV29-1 and TRBJ2-7, with 7 bases matching TRBD2. Germline trimming cut 3 bases from V and 0 bases from J; bases unmatched to any gene: 2. The germline V gene encodes CDR1 SQVTM and CDR2 ANQGSEA. The CDR3 sequence is 13 residues long.

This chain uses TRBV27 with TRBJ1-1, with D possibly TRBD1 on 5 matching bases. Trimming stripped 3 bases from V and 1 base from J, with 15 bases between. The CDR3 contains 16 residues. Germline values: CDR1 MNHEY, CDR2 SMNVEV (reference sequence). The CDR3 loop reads CASSLEGLGGNTEAFF. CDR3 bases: TGTGCCAGCAGTTTGGAGGGACTCGGGGGGAACACTGAAGCTTTCTTT.

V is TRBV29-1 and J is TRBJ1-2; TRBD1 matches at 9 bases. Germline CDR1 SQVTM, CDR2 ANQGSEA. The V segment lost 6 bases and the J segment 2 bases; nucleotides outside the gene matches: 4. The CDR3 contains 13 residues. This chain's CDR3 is CSVAGTGNYGYTF. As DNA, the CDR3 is TGCAGCGTCGCAGGGACAGGGAACTATGGCTACACCTTC.

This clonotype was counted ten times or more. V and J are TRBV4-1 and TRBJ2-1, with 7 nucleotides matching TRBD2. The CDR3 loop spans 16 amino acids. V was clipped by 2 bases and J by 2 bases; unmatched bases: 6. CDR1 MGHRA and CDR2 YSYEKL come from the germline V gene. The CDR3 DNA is TGCGCCAGCAGCCAACGAGGGAGGGAGCCCTACAATGAGCAGTTCTTC. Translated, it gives CASSQRGREPYNEQFF.

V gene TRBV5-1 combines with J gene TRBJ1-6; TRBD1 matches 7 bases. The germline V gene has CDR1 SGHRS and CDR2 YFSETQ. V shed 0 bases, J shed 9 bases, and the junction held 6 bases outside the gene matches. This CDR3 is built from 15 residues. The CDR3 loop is CASSLDRGNGSPLHF. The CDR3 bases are TGCGCCAGCAGCTTGGACAGGGGAAACGGTTCACCCCTCCACTTT. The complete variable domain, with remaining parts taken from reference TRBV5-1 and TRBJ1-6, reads KAGVTQTPRYLIKTRGQQVTLSCSPISGHRSVSWYQQTPGQGLQFLFEYFSETQRNKGNFPGRFSGRQFSNSRSEMNVSTLELGDSALYLCASSLDRGNGSPLHFGNGTRLTVT.

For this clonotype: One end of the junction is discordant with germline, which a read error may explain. CDR3 DNA: TGTGCCAGCAGCTCCGGGACAGGGTTGCCAGATATGCAGTATTTT. Translated: CASSSGTGLPDMQYF. This chain uses TRBV7-2 with TRBJ2-3, with TRBD1 matching over 9 bases. The CDR3 is made up of 15 amino acids. Germline V gene sequence: CDR1 SGHTA, CDR2 FQGNSA.

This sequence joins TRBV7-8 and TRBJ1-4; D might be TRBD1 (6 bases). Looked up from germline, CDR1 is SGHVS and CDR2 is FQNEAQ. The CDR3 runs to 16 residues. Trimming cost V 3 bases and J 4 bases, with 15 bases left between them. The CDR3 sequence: CASSFKGGRFNEKLFF. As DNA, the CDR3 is TGTGCCAGCAGCTTTAAGGGGGGAAGGTTTAATGAAAAACTGTTTTTT.

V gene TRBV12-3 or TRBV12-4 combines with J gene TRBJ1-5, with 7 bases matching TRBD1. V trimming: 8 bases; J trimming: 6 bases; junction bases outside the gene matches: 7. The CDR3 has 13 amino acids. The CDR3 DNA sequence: TGTGCCAGCGGACAGGAGGACGGTCAGCCCCAGCATTTT. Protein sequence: CASGQEDGQPQHF.

The CDR3 sequence is CASRSDSYEQYF. CDR3 in DNA: TGTGCCAGCAGGTCTGACAGCTACGAGCAGTACTTC. This sequence joins TRBV28 and TRBJ2-5, with D perhaps TRBD1 (5 bases). The assigned J gene may be wrong: the sequence end matches TRBJ2-7 better. The CDR3 runs 12 residues. Germline values: CDR1 MDHEN, CDR2 SYDVKM.

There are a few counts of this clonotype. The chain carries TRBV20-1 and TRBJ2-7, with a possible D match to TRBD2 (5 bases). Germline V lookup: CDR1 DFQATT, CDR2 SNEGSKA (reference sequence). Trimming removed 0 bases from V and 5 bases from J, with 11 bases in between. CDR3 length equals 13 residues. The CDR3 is CSARDDREHEQYF. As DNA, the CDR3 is TGCAGTGCTAGAGACGACCGGGAACACGAGCAGTACTTC.

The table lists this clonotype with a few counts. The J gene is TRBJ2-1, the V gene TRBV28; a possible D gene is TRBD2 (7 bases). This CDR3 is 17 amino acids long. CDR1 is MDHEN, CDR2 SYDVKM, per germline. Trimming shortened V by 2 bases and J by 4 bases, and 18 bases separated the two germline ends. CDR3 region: CASSLGRGAGAYNEQFF. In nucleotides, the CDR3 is TGTGCCAGCAGTTTAGGCCGTGGGGCGGGGGCTTACAATGAGCAGTTCTTC.

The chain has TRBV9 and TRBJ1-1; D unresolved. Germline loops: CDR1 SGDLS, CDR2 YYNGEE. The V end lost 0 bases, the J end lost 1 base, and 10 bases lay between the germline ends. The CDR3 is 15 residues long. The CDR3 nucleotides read TGTGCCAGCAGCGTAGACCCGACCACGAACACTGAAGCTTTCTTT. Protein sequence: CASSVDPTTNTEAFF. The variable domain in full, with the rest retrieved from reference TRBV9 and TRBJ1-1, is DSGVTQTPKHLITATGQRVTLRCSPRSGDLSVYWYQQSLDQGLQFLIQYYNGEERAKGNILERFSAQQFPDLHSELNLSSLELGDSALYFCASSVDPTTNTEAFFGQGTRLTVV.

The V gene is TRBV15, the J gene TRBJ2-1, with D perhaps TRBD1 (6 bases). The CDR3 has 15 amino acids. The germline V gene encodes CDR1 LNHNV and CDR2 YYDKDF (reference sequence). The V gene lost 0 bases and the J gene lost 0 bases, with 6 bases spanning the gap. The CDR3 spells CATSREGGSYNEQFF. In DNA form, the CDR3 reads TGTGCCACCAGCAGAGAAGGGGGCTCCTACAATGAGCAGTTCTTC.